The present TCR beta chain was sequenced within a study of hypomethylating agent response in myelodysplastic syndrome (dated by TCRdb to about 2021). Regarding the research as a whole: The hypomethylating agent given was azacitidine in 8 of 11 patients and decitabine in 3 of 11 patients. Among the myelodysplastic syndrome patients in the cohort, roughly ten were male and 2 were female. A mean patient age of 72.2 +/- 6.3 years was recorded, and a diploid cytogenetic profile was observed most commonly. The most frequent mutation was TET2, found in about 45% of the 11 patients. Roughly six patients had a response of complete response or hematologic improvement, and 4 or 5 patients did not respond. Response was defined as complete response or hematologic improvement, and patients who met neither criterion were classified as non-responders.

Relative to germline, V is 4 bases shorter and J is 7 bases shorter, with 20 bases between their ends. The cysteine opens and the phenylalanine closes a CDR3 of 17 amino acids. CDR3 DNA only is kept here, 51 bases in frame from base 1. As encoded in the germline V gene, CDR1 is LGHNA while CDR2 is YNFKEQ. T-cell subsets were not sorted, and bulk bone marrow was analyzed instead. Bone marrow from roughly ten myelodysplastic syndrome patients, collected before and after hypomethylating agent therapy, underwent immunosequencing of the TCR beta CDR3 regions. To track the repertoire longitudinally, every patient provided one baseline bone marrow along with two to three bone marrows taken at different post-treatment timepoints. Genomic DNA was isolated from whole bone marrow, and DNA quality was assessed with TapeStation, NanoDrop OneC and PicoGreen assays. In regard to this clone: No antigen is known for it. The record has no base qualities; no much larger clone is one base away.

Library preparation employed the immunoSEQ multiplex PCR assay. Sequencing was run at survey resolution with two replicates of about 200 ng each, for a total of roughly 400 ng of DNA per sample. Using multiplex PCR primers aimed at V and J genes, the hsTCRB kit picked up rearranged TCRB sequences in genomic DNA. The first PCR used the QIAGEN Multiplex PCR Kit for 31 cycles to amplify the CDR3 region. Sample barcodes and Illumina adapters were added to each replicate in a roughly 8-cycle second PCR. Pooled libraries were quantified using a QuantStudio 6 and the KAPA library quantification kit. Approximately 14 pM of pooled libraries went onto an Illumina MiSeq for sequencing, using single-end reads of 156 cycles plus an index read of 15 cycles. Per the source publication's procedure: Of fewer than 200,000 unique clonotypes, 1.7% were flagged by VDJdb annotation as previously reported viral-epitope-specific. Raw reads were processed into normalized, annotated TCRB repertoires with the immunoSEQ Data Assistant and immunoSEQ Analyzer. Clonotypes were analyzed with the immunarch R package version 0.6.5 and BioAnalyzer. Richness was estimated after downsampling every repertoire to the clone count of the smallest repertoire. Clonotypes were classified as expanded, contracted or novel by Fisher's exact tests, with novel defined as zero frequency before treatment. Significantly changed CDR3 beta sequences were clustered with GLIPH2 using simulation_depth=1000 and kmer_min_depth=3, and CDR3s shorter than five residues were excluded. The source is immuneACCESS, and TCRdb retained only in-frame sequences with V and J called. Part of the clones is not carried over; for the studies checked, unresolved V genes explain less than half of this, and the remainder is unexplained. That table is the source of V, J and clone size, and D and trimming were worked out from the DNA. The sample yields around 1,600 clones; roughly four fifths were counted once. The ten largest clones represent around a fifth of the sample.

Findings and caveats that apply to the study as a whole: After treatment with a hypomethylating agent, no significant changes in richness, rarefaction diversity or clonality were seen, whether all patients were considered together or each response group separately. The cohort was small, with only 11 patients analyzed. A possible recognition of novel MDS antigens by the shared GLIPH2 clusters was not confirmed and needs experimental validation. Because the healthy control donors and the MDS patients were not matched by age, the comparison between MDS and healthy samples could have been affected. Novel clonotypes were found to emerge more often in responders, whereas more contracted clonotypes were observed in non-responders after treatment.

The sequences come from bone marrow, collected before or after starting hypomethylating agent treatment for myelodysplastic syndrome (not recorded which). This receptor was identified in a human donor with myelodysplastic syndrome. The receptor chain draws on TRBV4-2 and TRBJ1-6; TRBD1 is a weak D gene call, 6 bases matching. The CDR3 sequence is CASSPSKGGARNSPLHF. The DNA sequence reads TGTGCCAGCAGCCCTTCCAAGGGGGGCGCTCGGAATTCACCCCTCCACTTT.